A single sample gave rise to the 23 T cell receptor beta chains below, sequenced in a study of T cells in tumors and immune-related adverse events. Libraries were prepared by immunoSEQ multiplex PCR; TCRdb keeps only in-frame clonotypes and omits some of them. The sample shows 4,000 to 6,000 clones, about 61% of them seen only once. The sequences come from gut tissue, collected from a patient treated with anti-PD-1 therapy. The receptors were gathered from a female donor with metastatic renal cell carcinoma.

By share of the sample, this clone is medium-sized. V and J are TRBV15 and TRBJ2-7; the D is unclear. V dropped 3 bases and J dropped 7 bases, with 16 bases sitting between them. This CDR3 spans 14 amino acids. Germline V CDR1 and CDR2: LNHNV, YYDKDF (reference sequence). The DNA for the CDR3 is TGTGCCACCAGCAGTAAGAGCCAGGTGAATGAGCAGTACTTC. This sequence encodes CATSSKSQVNEQYF.

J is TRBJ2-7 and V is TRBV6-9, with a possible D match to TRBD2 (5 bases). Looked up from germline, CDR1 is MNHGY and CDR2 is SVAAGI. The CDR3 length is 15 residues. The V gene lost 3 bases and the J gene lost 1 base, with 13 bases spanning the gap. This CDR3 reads CASSYRTPQSYEQYF. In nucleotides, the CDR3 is TGTGCCAGCAGTTACAGGACTCCACAATCCTACGAGCAGTACTTC.

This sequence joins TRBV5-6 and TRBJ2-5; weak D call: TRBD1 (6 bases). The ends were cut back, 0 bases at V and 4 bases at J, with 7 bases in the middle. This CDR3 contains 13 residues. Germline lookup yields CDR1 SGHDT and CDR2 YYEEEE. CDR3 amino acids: CASSLAGAETQYF. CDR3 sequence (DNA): TGTGCCAGCAGCTTGGCAGGGGCAGAGACCCAGTACTTC.

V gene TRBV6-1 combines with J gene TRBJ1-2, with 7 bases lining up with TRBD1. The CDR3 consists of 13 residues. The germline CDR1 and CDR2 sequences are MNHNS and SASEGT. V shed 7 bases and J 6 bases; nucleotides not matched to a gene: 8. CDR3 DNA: TGTGCCAGCAAATTAACAGGGGTTCATGGCTACACCTTC. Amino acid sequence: CASKLTGVHGYTF.

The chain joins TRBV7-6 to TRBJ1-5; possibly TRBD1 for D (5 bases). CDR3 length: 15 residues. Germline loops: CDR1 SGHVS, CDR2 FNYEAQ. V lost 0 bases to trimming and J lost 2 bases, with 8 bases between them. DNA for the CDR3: TGTGCCAGCAGCTTAGCGTGGGGGGGCAATCAGCCCCAGCATTTT. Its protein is CASSLAWGGNQPQHF.

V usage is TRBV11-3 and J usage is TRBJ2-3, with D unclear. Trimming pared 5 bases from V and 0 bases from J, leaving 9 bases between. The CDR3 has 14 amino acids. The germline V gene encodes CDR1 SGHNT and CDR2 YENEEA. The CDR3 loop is CASSEMTSTDTQYF. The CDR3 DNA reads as TGTGCCAGCAGCGAGATGACTAGCACAGATACGCAGTATTTT.

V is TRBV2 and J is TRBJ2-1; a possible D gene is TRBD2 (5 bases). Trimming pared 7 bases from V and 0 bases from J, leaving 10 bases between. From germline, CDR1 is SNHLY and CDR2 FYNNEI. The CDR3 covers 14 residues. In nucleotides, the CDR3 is TGTGCCAGCAACCTAGCCAACTCCTACAATGAGCAGTTCTTC. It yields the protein CASNLANSYNEQFF.

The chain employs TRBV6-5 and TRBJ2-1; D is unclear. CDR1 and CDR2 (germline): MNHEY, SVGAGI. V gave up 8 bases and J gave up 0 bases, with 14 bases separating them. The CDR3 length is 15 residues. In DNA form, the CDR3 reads TGTGCCAGCTGCGAAATGGCTAGCTCCTACAATGAGCAGTTCTTC. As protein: CASCEMASSYNEQFF.

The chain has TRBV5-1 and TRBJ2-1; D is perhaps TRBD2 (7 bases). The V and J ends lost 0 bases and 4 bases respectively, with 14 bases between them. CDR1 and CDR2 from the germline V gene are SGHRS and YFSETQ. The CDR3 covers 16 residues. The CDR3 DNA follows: TGCGCCAGCAGCTTGGGGGGGCTAGCGGAGTACAATGAGCAGTTCTTC. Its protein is CASSLGGLAEYNEQFF.

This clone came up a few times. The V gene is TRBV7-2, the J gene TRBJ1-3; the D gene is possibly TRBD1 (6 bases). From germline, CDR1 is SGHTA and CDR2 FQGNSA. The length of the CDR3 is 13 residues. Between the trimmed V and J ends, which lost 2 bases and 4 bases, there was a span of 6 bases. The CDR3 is CASSLQGGNTIYF. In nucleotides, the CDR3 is TGTGCCAGCAGCTTACAGGGGGGAAACACCATATATTTT.

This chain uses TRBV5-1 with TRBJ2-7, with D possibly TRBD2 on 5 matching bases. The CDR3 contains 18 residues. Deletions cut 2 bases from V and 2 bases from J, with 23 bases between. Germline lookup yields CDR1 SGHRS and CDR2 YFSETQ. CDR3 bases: TGCGCCAGCAGCTTCTCCCGGCTCGATCCGTCCGGGGCCTACGAGCAGTACTTC. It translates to CASSFSRLDPSGAYEQYF. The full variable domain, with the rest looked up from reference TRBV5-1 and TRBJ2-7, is KAGVTQTPRYLIKTRGQQVTLSCSPISGHRSVSWYQQTPGQGLQFLFEYFSETQRNKGNFPGRFSGRQFSNSRSEMNVSTLELGDSALYLCASSFSRLDPSGAYEQYFGPGTRLTVT.

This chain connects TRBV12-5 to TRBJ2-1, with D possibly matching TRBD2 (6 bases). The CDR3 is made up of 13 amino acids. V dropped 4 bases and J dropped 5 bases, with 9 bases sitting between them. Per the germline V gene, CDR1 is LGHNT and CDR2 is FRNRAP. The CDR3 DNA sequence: TGTGCTAGTGGTTCGGGCGGGGACAATGAGCAGTTCTTC. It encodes CASGSGGDNEQFF.

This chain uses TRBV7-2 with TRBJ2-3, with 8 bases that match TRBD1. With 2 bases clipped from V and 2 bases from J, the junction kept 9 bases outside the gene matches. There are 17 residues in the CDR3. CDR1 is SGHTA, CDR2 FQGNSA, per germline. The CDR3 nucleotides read TGTGCCAGCAGCTTACCGCAGGGGGCGGGATTCACAGATACGCAGTATTTT. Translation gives CASSLPQGAGFTDTQYF.

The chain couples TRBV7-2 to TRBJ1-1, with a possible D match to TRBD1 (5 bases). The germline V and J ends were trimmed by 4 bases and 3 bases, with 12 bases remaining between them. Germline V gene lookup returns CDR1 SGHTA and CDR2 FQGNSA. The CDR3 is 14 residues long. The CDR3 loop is CASSYSRVDTEAFF. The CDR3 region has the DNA TGTGCCAGCAGCTACAGCAGGGTGGACACTGAAGCTTTCTTT. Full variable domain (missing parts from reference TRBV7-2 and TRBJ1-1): GAGVSQSPSNKVTEKGKDVELRCDPISGHTALYWYRQSLGQGLEFLIYFQGNSAPDKSGLPSDRFSAERTGGSVSTLTIQRTQQEDSAVYLCASSYSRVDTEAFFGQGTRLTVV.

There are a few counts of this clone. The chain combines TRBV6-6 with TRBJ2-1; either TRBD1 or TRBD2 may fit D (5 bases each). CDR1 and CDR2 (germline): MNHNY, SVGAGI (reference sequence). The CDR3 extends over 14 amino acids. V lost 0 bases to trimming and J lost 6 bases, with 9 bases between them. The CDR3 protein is CASSYSGDLNEQFF. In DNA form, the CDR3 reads TGTGCCAGCAGTTACTCCGGGGACCTCAATGAGCAGTTCTTC.

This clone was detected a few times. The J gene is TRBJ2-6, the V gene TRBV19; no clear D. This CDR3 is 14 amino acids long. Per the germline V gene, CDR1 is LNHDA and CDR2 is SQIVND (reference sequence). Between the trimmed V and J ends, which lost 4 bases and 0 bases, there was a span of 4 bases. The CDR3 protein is CASSKLSGANVLTF. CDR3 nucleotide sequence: TGTGCCAGTAGTAAGCTCTCTGGGGCCAACGTCCTGACTTTC. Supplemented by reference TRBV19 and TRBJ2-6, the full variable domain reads DGGITQSPKYLFRKEGQNVTLSCEQNLNHDAMYWYRQDPGQGLRLIYYSQIVNDFQKGDIAEGYSVSREKKESFPLTVTSAQKNPTAFYLCASSKLSGANVLTFGAGSRLTVL.

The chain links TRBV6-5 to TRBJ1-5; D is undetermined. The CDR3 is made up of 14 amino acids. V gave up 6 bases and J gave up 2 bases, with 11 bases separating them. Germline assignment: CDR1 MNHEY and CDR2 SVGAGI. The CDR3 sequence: CASRMRSRNQPQHF. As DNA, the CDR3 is TGTGCCAGCAGAATGAGGAGTCGCAATCAGCCCCAGCATTTT.

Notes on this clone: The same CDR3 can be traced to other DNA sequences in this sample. CDR3 sequence reads: CASSLVGVDQETQYF. The CDR3 nucleotides read TGTGCCAGCAGCTTAGTAGGTGTAGACCAAGAGACCCAGTACTTC. The gene calls are TRBV7-9 and TRBJ2-5; D gene unclear. The CDR3 runs 15 residues. Germline-derived CDR1 and CDR2 are SEHNR and FQNEAQ (reference sequence). V lost 1 base to trimming and J lost 0 bases, with 9 bases between them.

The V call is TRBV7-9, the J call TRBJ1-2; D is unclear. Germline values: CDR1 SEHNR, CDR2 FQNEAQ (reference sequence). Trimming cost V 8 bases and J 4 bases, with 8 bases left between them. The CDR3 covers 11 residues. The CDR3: CASSSAYGYTF. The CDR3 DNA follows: TGTGCCAGCTCCTCGGCCTATGGCTACACCTTC.

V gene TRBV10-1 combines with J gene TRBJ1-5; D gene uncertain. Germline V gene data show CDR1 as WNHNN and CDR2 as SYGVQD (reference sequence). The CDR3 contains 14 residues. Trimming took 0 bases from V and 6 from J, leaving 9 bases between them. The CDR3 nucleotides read TGCGCCAGCAGTGAGTCCGGCGAGACTCAGCCCCAGCATTTT. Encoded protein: CASSESGETQPQHF.

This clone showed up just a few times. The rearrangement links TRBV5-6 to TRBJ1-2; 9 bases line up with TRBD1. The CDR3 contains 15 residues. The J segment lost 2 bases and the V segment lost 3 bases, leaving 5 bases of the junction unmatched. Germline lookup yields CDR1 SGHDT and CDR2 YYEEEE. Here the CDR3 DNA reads TGTGCCAGCAGCTCCATTGACAGGGGGAACTATGGCTACACCTTC. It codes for CASSSIDRGNYGYTF.

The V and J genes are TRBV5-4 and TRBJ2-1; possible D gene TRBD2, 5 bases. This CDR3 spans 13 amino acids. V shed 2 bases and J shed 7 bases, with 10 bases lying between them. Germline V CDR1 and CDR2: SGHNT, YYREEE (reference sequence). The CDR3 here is CASSLLGRNEQFF. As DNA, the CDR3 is TGTGCCAGCAGCTTACTAGGTAGGAATGAGCAGTTCTTC.

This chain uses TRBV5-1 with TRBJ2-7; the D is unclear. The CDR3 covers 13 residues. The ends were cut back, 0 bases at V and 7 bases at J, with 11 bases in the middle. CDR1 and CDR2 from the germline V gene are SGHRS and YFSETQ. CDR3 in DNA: TGCGCCAGCAGCTTGGCGGCTCTGGAGGAGCAGTACTTC. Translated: CASSLAALEEQYF.